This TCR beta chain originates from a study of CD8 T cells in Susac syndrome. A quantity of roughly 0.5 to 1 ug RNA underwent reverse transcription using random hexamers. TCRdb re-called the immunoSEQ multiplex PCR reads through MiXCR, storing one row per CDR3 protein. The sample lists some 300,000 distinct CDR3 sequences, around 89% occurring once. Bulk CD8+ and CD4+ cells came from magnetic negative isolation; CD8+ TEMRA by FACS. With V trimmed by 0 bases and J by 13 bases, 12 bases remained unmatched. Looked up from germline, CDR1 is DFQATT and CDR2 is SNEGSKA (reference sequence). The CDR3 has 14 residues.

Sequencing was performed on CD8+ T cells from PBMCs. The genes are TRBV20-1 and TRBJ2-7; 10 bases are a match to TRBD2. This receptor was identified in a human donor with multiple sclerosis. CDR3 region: CSARDPLSSGRPYF. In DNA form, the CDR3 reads TGCAGTGCTAGAGATCCCCTAAGTAGCGGGAGGCCCTACTTC.